These T cell receptor beta chains were read from a single sample in a study of T-cell reconstitution after alpha-beta-depleted transplantation in children. TCRdb processed the PCR reads anew with MiXCR; each CDR3 protein has one entry. The sample contains around 480,000 distinct CDR3 sequences, approximately 30% of which appear only once. The specimen comprised PBMCs from the stem cell graft donor, sampled from the stem cell graft. Receptors were obtained from a human donor who donated a stem cell graft to a child with aplastic anemia. CDR3s include the opening cysteine and the closing phenylalanine or tryptophan. A D gene is named only where the DNA matches it firmly. The size field is filled for only some rows; it gives once, few, many or a size class.

J gene,CDR3 length,V gene,D gene,clone size,CDR3 protein,CDR3 DNA
TRBJ1-5,15,TRBV27,-,-,CASSPSTGANQPQHF,TGTGCCAGCAGTCCATCTACAGGAGCCAATCAGCCCCAGCATTTT
TRBJ1-4,17,TRBV5-1,-,-,CASSLVGLGPVIEKLFF,TGCGCCAGCAGCTTGGTCGGGCTGGGCCCGGTAATTGAAAAACTGTTTTTT
TRBJ1-5,15,TRBV30,TRBD1,-,CAWSRDRGSNQPQHF,TGTGCCTGGAGCAGGGACAGGGGTAGCAATCAGCCCCAGCATTTT
TRBJ1-4,15,TRBV5-1,-,few,CASSLARGLNEKLFF,TGCGCCAGCAGCTTGGCGAGGGGTCTAAATGAAAAACTGTTTTTT
TRBJ2-6,17,TRBV5-1,TRBD1,-,CASSPGQVLSGANVLTF,TGCGCCAGCAGCCCGGGACAGGTTCTATCTGGGGCCAACGTCCTGACTTTC
TRBJ2-1,14,TRBV29-1,TRBD2,few,CSGSGRTSYNEQFF,TGCAGTGGTAGCGGGAGGACCTCATACAATGAGCAGTTCTTC
TRBJ2-7,16,TRBV19,TRBD1,-,CASSPRGDRGIYEQYF,TGTGCCAGTAGTCCGAGGGGGGACAGGGGTATCTACGAGCAGTACTTC
TRBJ2-1,17,TRBV4-3,-,-,CASSQDSGASRQLEQFF,TGCGCCAGCAGCCAAGATAGCGGCGCTAGCCGCCAGCTGGAGCAGTTCTTC
TRBJ2-1,18,TRBV11-2,-,-,CASSLVSLAPLSYNEQFF,TGTGCCAGCAGCTTAGTATCTTTAGCCCCCTTATCCTACAATGAGCAGTTCTTC
TRBJ2-3,15,TRBV6-2/TRBV6-3,-,-,CASSYPPDSPDTQYF,TGTGCCAGCAGTTACCCTCCAGATAGCCCAGATACGCAGTATTTT
TRBJ2-3,14,TRBV5-1,-,few,CASSSGTYTDTQYF,TGCGCCAGCAGCTCAGGGACCTACACAGATACGCAGTATTTT